The 24 T cell receptor beta chains listed next were all sequenced from one sample in a study of control samples from healthy donors and cancer patients. Libraries were prepared by immunoSEQ multiplex PCR; TCRdb keeps only in-frame clonotypes and omits some of them. This table has roughly 150,000 clones, 70% to 90% appearing once. Sequencing was done on a sample of blood. The receptor source for this set is a man aged 18 to 29 in good health.

The chain joins TRBV10-3 to TRBJ2-7, with 12 bases matching TRBD1. The V and J ends lost 6 bases and 6 bases, in that order; junction bases with no gene match: 3. CDR3 size: 13 residues. Germline CDR1 ENHRY, CDR2 SYGVKD. Here the CDR3 reads CAIRPGQGAEQYF. The CDR3 bases are TGTGCCATCAGACCGGGACAGGGGGCCGAGCAGTACTTC.

This chain links TRBV27 with TRBJ2-7, with D possibly TRBD1 on 6 matching bases. V was cut by 4 bases and J by 1 base, with 11 bases left in between. Looked up from germline, CDR1 is MNHEY and CDR2 is SMNVEV (reference sequence). CDR3 size: 14 residues. The CDR3 sequence is CASSSLTGSYEQYF. The CDR3 nucleotides read TGTGCCAGCAGTTCTTTAACAGGGTCCTACGAGCAGTACTTC.

V and J are TRBV2 and TRBJ2-7; D might be TRBD2 (5 bases). The CDR3 consists of 14 residues. The germline V and J ends were trimmed by 6 bases and 1 base, with 13 bases remaining between them. Germline values: CDR1 SNHLY, CDR2 FYNNEI. The CDR3 nucleotides are TGTGCCAGCAGGGACGGTTGGAGGTCCTACGAGCAGTACTTC. It yields the protein CASRDGWRSYEQYF.

The chain employs TRBV13 and TRBJ2-1; 8 bases agree with TRBD2. V lost 4 bases to trimming and J lost 12 bases; unmatched junction nucleotides: 17. CDR1 PRHDT and CDR2 FYEKMQ come from the germline V gene (reference sequence). This CDR3 region has 16 residues. The CDR3 reads CASSSGRGGGTRAQFF. CDR3 coding DNA: TGTGCCAGCAGCTCCGGTCGGGGCGGGGGGACCAGGGCGCAGTTCTTC.

The chain employs TRBV30 and TRBJ2-5; the D gene is possibly TRBD2 (5 bases). CDR1 GTSNPN and CDR2 SVGIG come from the germline V gene (reference sequence). The V gene lost 4 bases and the J gene lost 3 bases, with 6 bases spanning the gap. The CDR3 is made up of 11 amino acids. This CDR3 reads CAWKGEETQYF. DNA of the CDR3: TGTGCCTGGAAGGGAGAAGAGACCCAGTACTTC.

This chain uses TRBV7-2 with TRBJ2-2; TRBD1 matches 7 bases. The CDR3 loop spans 15 amino acids. Germline-derived CDR1 and CDR2 are SGHTA and FQGNSA. The V segment lost 3 bases and the J segment 9 bases; nucleotides outside the gene matches: 10. DNA for the CDR3: TGTGCCAGCAGCTTCGAGGGGGCGGCTCCGAGGGAGCTGTTTTTT. It yields the protein CASSFEGAAPRELFF.

The gene calls are TRBV11-2 and TRBJ2-3; D is possibly TRBD2 (6 bases). Looked up from germline, CDR1 is SGHAT and CDR2 is FQNNGV. V lost 1 base and J lost 0, with 11 bases in between. The CDR3 spans 16 residues. CDR3 in amino acids: CASSLATSPSTDTQYF. The CDR3 DNA sequence: TGTGCCAGCAGCTTAGCTACTAGCCCGAGCACAGATACGCAGTATTTT.

In its sample, this clone was seen a few times. The chain combines TRBV5-1 with TRBJ2-3; D gene unclear. Germline V CDR1 and CDR2: SGHRS, YFSETQ. The V end was cut by 2 bases, the J end by 1 base, with 14 bases between. The CDR3 is made up of 16 amino acids. In DNA form, the CDR3 reads TGCGCCAGCAGCTTAGTCACGCTCCCTCGCACAGATACGCAGTATTTT. It yields the protein CASSLVTLPRTDTQYF. The full variable domain, with the rest looked up from reference TRBV5-1 and TRBJ2-3, is KAGVTQTPRYLIKTRGQQVTLSCSPISGHRSVSWYQQTPGQGLQFLFEYFSETQRNKGNFPGRFSGRQFSNSRSEMNVSTLELGDSALYLCASSLVTLPRTDTQYFGPGTRLTVL.

This clone came up once. The V gene is TRBV2, the J gene TRBJ1-1; 8 nucleotides line up with TRBD1. The CDR3 is made up of 14 amino acids. Germline V lookup: CDR1 SNHLY, CDR2 FYNNEI. V shed 5 bases, J shed 1 base, and the junction held 3 bases outside the gene matches. The CDR3 coding sequence is TGTGCCAGCAGTCTAGGACAGGGGAACACTGAAGCTTTCTTT. It specifies CASSLGQGNTEAFF.

This chain links TRBV5-1 with TRBJ1-1; D gene ambiguous. Germline loops: CDR1 SGHRS, CDR2 YFSETQ. The CDR3 is 16 amino acids. Between the trimmed V and J ends, which lost 4 bases and 6 bases, there was a span of 22 bases. This CDR3 is CASSPGGPTNWSEAFF. The CDR3 coding sequence is TGCGCCAGCAGCCCGGGAGGCCCGACTAATTGGTCTGAAGCTTTCTTT.

The chain has TRBV7-3 and TRBJ1-1; D may be TRBD1 (5 bases). The CDR3 has 13 residues. Per germline, CDR1 SGHTA and CDR2 FQGTGA. The V end was cut by 3 bases, the J end by 6 bases, with 11 bases between. The CDR3 loop is CASSFQGIAEAFF. In nucleotides, the CDR3 is TGTGCCAGCAGCTTTCAGGGAATAGCTGAAGCTTTCTTT.

This clone appeared once. The J gene is TRBJ2-3, the V gene TRBV23-1, with TRBD1 identical over 7 bases. TRBV23-1 is recorded as an ORF, its role being uncertain. Trimming at V came to 7 bases and at J to 2 bases, leaving 9 bases not matched to a gene. The CDR3 is made up of 15 amino acids. CDR3 in amino acids: CASNILGTVTDTQYF. In DNA form, the CDR3 reads TGCGCCAGCAATATTTTGGGGACAGTCACAGATACGCAGTATTTT.

The genes are TRBV5-1 and TRBJ2-7; 13 nucleotides agree with TRBD2. The CDR3 consists of 13 residues. The V gene's germline CDR1 is SGHRS and CDR2 YFSETQ. V shed 4 bases and J 9 bases; nucleotides not matched to a gene: 4. The CDR3 reads CASSGGLAGRQYF. Written as DNA, the CDR3 is TGCGCCAGCAGCGGGGGACTAGCGGGGCGGCAGTACTTC.

The CDR3 DNA reads as TGTGCCAGCAGCCAGCTAGCGGACTACAATGAGCAGTTCTTC. Its protein is CASSQLADYNEQFF. This rearrangement joins TRBV4-2 to TRBJ2-1; 7 nucleotides agree with TRBD2. Losses at the gene ends were 3 bases for V and 3 bases for J; bases not matched to a gene: 2. Germline V gene data show CDR1 as LGHNA and CDR2 as YNFKEQ. This CDR3 is built from 14 residues.

This rearrangement joins TRBV11-2 to TRBJ2-3; D is undetermined. CDR3 length: 16 residues. Germline V gene data show CDR1 as SGHAT and CDR2 as FQNNGV. Trimming took off 1 base at V and 0 bases at J, with 11 bases between the two ends. CDR3 in DNA: TGTGCCAGCAGCTTAGTGGTCTACCCAAGCACAGATACGCAGTATTTT. It specifies CASSLVVYPSTDTQYF. The whole variable domain, filled in from reference TRBV11-2 and TRBJ2-3, reads EAGVAQSPRYKIIEKRQSVAFWCNPISGHATLYWYQQILGQGPKLLIQFQNNGVVDDSQLPKDRFSAERLKGVDSTLKIQPAKLEDSAVYLCASSLVVYPSTDTQYFGPGTRLTVL.

The chain has TRBV11-1 and TRBJ2-3; tentatively, D is TRBD2 (6 bases). Germline CDR1 and CDR2: SGHAT and FQDESV (reference sequence). V lost 5 bases and J lost 2, with 14 bases in between. CDR3 length equals 15 residues. For the CDR3, the DNA is TGTGCCAGCAGCCTCCCCGCGGGGTACACAGATACGCAGTATTTT. Translated, it gives CASSLPAGYTDTQYF.

This chain links TRBV5-1 with TRBJ2-1, with D possibly TRBD2 on 7 matching bases. The CDR3 is made up of 15 amino acids. Per the germline V gene, CDR1 is SGHRS and CDR2 is YFSETQ. V gave up 0 bases and J gave up 4 bases, with 11 bases separating them. CDR3 sequence reads: CASSLDGGAYNEQFF. CDR3 coding DNA: TGCGCCAGCAGCTTGGATGGGGGGGCATACAATGAGCAGTTCTTC.

The gene calls are TRBV9 and TRBJ1-4; TRBD1 agrees at 8 bases. V gave up 3 bases and J gave up 4 bases; unmatched junction bases: 2. Per germline, CDR1 SGDLS and CDR2 YYNGEE. This CDR3 comprises 14 residues. CDR3 in DNA: TGTGCCAGCAGCGAGGACAGGGATAATGAAAAACTGTTTTTT. Translating gives CASSEDRDNEKLFF.

This chain uses TRBV5-1 with TRBJ2-5, with a possible D match to TRBD2 (6 bases). Germline V gene sequence: CDR1 SGHRS, CDR2 YFSETQ. This CDR3 contains 15 residues. V dropped 4 bases and J dropped 2 bases, with 15 bases sitting between them. CDR3: CASSGTGDEQETQYF. The CDR3 DNA is TGCGCCAGCAGCGGGACGGGGGACGAACAAGAGACCCAGTACTTC.

This clone was seen only once. The chain joins TRBV6-1 to TRBJ1-5; possibly TRBD1 for D (6 bases). The ends were cut back, 1 base at V and 4 bases at J, with 11 bases in the middle. The CDR3 length is 15 residues. Germline V lookup: CDR1 MNHNS, CDR2 SASEGT. CDR3 sequence (DNA): TGTGCCAGCAGTGAAGACCAGGGGTGGAATCAGCCCCAGCATTTT. The encoded protein is CASSEDQGWNQPQHF.

The chain uses TRBV7-9 and TRBJ2-5; D might be TRBD2 (6 bases). Germline V gene lookup returns CDR1 SEHNR and CDR2 FQNEAQ (reference sequence). The length of the CDR3 is 18 residues. V was shortened by 2 bases and J by 2 bases, with 21 bases between the two germline ends. In nucleotides, the CDR3 is TGTGCCAGCAGCTTACGGGCGGGGTCCGCACTTGAACAAGAGACCCAGTACTTC. Its protein product is CASSLRAGSALEQETQYF.

This clone has a handful of counts. V is TRBV3-1 (or the pseudogene TRBV3-2) and J is TRBJ2-4; D is unresolved. This CDR3 comprises 11 residues. The V end lost 4 bases, the J end lost 5 bases, and 3 bases lay between the germline ends. In germline, CDR1 is LGHDT, CDR2 YNNKEL (reference sequence). CDR3 bases: TGTGCCAGCAGCCTCCAAAACATTCAGTACTTC. This gives the protein CASSLQNIQYF.

In DNA form, the CDR3 reads TGTGCCAGCAGTTTTGGGGGTTGGGGCACTGAAGCTTTCTTT. The encoded protein is CASSFGGWGTEAFF. The rearrangement links TRBV28 to TRBJ1-1; tentatively, D is TRBD1 (5 bases). This CDR3 spans 14 amino acids. CDR1 and CDR2 (germline): MDHEN, SYDVKM. The ends were cut back, 3 bases at V and 4 bases at J, with 12 bases in the middle.

This clone was found a few times. The chain uses TRBV4-3 and TRBJ2-5; 7 bases agree with TRBD1. Trimming at V came to 0 bases and at J to 2 bases, leaving 6 bases not matched to a gene. The CDR3 is 16 amino acids. The germline gives CDR1 LGHNA, CDR2 YSLEER. DNA for the CDR3: TGCGCCAGCAGCCAAGATCTGACAGGGAAGCAAGAGACCCAGTACTTC. Protein: CASSQDLTGKQETQYF.